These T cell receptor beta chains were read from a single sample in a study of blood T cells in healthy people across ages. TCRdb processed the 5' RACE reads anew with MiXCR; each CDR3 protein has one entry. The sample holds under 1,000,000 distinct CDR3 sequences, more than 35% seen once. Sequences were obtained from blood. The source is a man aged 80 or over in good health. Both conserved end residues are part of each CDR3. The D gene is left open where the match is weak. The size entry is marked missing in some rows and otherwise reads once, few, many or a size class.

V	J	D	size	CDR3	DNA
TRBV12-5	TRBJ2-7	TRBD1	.	CASGPRDRNYEQYF	TGTGCTAGTGGTCCCAGGGACAGAAACTACGAGCAGTACTTC
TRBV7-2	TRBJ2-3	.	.	CASSLGGQGQDTQYF	TGTGCCAGCAGCTTAGGAGGGCAGGGGCAAGATACGCAGTATTTT
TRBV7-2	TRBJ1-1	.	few	CASSSPGLRTEAFF	TGTGCCAGCAGCTCCCCGGGACTGCGAACTGAAGCTTTCTTT
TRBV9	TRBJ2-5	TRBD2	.	CASSPTSGGLGETQYF	TGTGCCAGCAGCCCGACTAGCGGGGGGTTGGGGGAGACCCAGTACTTC
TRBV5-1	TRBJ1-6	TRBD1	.	CASGPKQGDSPLHF	TGCGCCAGCGGCCCGAAACAGGGGGATTCACCCCTCCACTTT
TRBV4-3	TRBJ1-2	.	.	CASSQQGVLFYGYTF	TGCGCCAGCAGCCAACAGGGAGTACTGTTCTATGGCTACACCTTC
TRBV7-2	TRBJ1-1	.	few	CASSYSRLNTEAFF	TGTGCCAGCAGCTACAGCAGATTGAACACTGAAGCTTTCTTT
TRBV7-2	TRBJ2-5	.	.	CASTPTGQETQYF	TGTGCCAGCACCCCGACGGGCCAAGAGACCCAGTACTTC
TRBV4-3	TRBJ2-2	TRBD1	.	CASSQDSGGANSGELFF	TGCGCCAGCAGCCAAGATTCAGGGGGCGCGAATTCCGGGGAGCTGTTTTTT
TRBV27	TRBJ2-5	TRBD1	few	CASSGDRGRFQETQYF	TGTGCCAGCAGTGGGGACAGGGGGAGATTTCAAGAGACCCAGTACTTC
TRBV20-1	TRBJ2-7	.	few	CSARDQIDSPYEQYF	TGCAGTGCTAGAGATCAAATAGATTCTCCCTACGAGCAGTACTTC
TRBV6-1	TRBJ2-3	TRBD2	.	CASSRLAVDTDTQYF	TGTGCCAGCAGTCGACTAGCGGTAGACACAGATACGCAGTATTTT
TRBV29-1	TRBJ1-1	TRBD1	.	CSVVTGAPSAEAFF	TGCAGCGTCGTTACAGGGGCGCCGTCGGCTGAAGCTTTCTTT
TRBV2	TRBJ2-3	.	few	CASSEPLGGGRSTDTQYF	TGTGCCAGCAGTGAACCGCTCGGGGGCGGGAGAAGCACAGATACGCAGTATTTT
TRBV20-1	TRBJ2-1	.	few	CSASQGGPYNEQFF	TGCAGTGCTAGTCAGGGGGGCCCCTACAATGAGCAGTTCTTC
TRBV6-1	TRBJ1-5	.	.	CASSEWESNQPQHF	TGTGCCAGCAGTGAATGGGAGAGCAATCAGCCCCAGCATTTT
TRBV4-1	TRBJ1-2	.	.	CASSQVGLGQSINYGYTF	TGCGCCAGCAGCCAAGTCGGTTTGGGACAATCGATTAACTATGGCTACACCTTC
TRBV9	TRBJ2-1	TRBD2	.	CASRKGYAGGPMDEQFF	TGTGCCAGCAGAAAAGGGTACGCGGGAGGGCCGATGGATGAGCAGTTCTTC
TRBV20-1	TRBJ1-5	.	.	CSAGRSPNQPQHF	TGCAGTGCTGGACGTTCTCCTAATCAGCCCCAGCATTTT
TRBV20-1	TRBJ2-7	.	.	CSASPGEGVGDEQYF	TGCAGTGCTAGTCCGGGAGAGGGAGTAGGCGATGAGCAGTACTTC
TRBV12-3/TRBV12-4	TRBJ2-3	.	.	CASSLAGSADAQYF	TGTGCCAGCAGTTTGGCGGGGAGCGCAGATGCGCAGTATTTT
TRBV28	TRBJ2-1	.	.	CASSPDPSYNERFF	TGTGCCAGCAGCCCGGACCCCTCCTACAATGAGCGGTTCTTC
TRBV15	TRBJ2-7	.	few	CATSRGLAFRDEQYF	TGTGCCACCAGCAGAGGACTTGCTTTTCGGGACGAGCAGTACTTC
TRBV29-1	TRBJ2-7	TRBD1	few	CSVRDRVVYEQYF	TGCAGCGTTCGGGACAGGGTAGTGTACGAGCAGTACTTC
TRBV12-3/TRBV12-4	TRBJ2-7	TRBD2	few	CASSLGPSGNYEQYF	TGTGCCAGCAGTTTAGGGCCTAGCGGCAACTACGAGCAGTACTTC
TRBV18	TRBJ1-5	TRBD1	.	CASSSLTGETQPQHF	TGCGCCAGCTCAAGTCTGACAGGGGAGACTCAGCCCCAGCATTTT
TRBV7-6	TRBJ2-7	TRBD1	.	CASSLQGPETGYHEQYF	TGTGCCAGCAGCTTACAAGGGCCCGAGACAGGGTACCACGAGCAGTACTTC
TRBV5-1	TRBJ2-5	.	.	CASSETPLEQETQYF	TGCGCCAGCAGCGAAACACCACTGGAACAAGAGACCCAGTACTTC
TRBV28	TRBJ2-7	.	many	CASTGSYEQYF	TGTGCCAGCACAGGGAGCTACGAGCAGTACTTC
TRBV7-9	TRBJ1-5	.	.	CASSLADSNQPQHF	TGTGCCAGCAGCTTAGCGGACAGTAATCAGCCCCAGCATTTT
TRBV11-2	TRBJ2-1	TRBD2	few	CASSDSALAGYEQFF	TGTGCCAGCAGCGACTCGGCACTAGCGGGATACGAGCAGTTCTTC
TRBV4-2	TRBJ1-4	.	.	CASSQEAGRNEKLFF	TGTGCCAGCAGCCAAGAGGCGGGCCGCAATGAAAAACTGTTTTTT
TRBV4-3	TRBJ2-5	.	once	CASSQYEGGRETRYF	TGCGCCAGCAGCCAGTACGAAGGGGGTCGGGAGACCCGGTACTTC
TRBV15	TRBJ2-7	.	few	CATSRDRAGSYELYF	TGTGCCACCAGCAGAGATCGGGCCGGATCCTACGAGCTGTACTTC
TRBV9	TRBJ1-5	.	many	CASSPGSGNQPQHF	TGTGCCAGCAGCCCGGGGTCTGGCAATCAGCCCCAGCATTTT
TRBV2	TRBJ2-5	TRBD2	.	CASSLAGAQYF	TGTGCCAGCTCCTTAGCGGGGGCCCAGTACTTC
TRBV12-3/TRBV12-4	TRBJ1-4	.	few	CASTLSWGTNEKLFF	TGTGCCAGCACCCTGTCGTGGGGCACTAATGAAAAACTGTTTTTT
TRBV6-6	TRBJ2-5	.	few	CASSYLEGWETQYF	TGTGCCAGCAGTTACCTAGAGGGCTGGGAGACCCAGTACTTC
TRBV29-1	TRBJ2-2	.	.	CSVEDRLTGELFF	TGCAGCGTTGAAGACAGGTTAACCGGGGAGCTGTTTTTT